These T cell receptor beta chains were read from a single sample in a study of T cells after yellow fever vaccination. TCRdb re-analysed the 5' RACE reads in MiXCR, keeping a single row per CDR3 protein. Of around 310,000 distinct CDR3 sequences in the sample, over 8% are singletons; the top ten hold approximately 19%. Specimen: PBMCs, collected on the day of the first yellow fever vaccination. All receptors derive from a man younger than 35 who received the YFV17D yellow fever vaccine. The CDR3 runs from the conserved cysteine through the conserved F or W. A D gene is named only where the DNA matches it firmly. A clone size is listed for some rows: how often the clone was seen (once, few, many), or a class if it is expanded.

V gene	clone size	D gene	J gene	CDR3 protein	CDR3 DNA
TRBV5-1	many	TRBD1	TRBJ1-1	CASSPQGAGTEAFF	TGCGCCAGCAGCCCACAGGGGGCTGGCACTGAAGCTTTCTTT
TRBV2	.	.	TRBJ1-1	CASDRGTEAFF	TGTGCCAGCGATCGAGGCACTGAAGCTTTCTTT
TRBV6-5	many	.	TRBJ2-2	CASRLIGGNTGELFF	TGTGCCAGCAGATTGATCGGGGGGAACACCGGGGAGCTGTTTTTT
TRBV20-1	.	TRBD2	TRBJ2-4	CSASRFSGGVAKNIQYF	TGCAGTGCCAGCAGATTTAGCGGGGGGGTAGCCAAAAACATTCAGTACTTC
TRBV12-3/TRBV12-4	.	.	TRBJ2-1	CASSYVDEQFF	TGTGCCAGCAGCTATGTCGATGAGCAGTTCTTC
TRBV7-2	few	TRBD1	TRBJ1-2	CASSPPHRGEGYTF	TGTGCCAGCAGCCCCCCTCACAGGGGCGAAGGCTACACCTTC
TRBV25-1	.	.	TRBJ2-2	CASKSGGELFF	TGTGCCAGCAAATCCGGGGGGGAGCTGTTTTTT
TRBV9	many	.	TRBJ1-1	CASSPPRGTEAFF	TGTGCCAGCAGCCCCCCAAGGGGGACTGAAGCTTTCTTT
TRBV6-5	many	.	TRBJ1-2	CASSSWGADGYTF	TGTGCCAGCAGTTCGTGGGGGGCGGATGGCTACACCTTC
TRBV18	many	TRBD2	TRBJ2-3	CASSPAGGTTDTQYF	TGTGCCAGCTCACCAGCGGGGGGAACCACAGATACGCAGTATTTT
TRBV5-1	.	TRBD1	TRBJ2-7	CASSWTGGEAASEQYF	TGCGCCAGCAGCTGGACAGGGGGTGAGGCCGCCAGCGAGCAGTACTTC
TRBV5-1	.	.	TRBJ2-2	CASSSEGRGSNTGELFF	TGCGCCAGCAGCTCCGAGGGTAGGGGGTCGAACACCGGGGAGCTGTTTTTT
TRBV5-4	few	TRBD1	TRBJ1-6	CASSQGASSPLHF	TGTGCCAGCAGCCAGGGGGCGAGTTCACCCCTCCACTTT
TRBV7-2	few	.	TRBJ1-5	CASSERTESNQPQHF	TGTGCCAGCAGCGAGAGGACCGAGAGCAATCAGCCCCAGCATTTT
TRBV12-3/TRBV12-4	.	.	TRBJ2-3	CASTSGEMVHTQYF	TGTGCCAGCACCTCAGGGGAAATGGTCCATACGCAGTATTTT
TRBV4-3	many	.	TRBJ1-2	CASTRQAGDSYGYTF	TGCGCCAGCACCCGGCAGGCAGGGGACTCCTATGGCTACACCTTC
TRBV6-5	many	TRBD1	TRBJ2-5	CASSYGGTGGETQYF	TGTGCCAGCAGTTACGGTGGGACAGGGGGGGAGACCCAGTACTTC
TRBV12-3/TRBV12-4	.	.	TRBJ2-1	CASSASLSYNEQFF	TGTGCCAGCAGCGCTTCGCTCTCCTACAATGAGCAGTTCTTC
TRBV5-1	.	.	TRBJ1-1	CASSLGQTTNTEAFF	TGCGCCAGCAGCTTGGGACAGACTACTAACACTGAAGCTTTCTTT
TRBV5-1	few	.	TRBJ2-3	CASSLIGEDTDTQYF	TGCGCCAGCAGCTTGATAGGGGAAGATACAGATACGCAGTATTTT
TRBV10-3	few	TRBD1	TRBJ1-1	CAISGGQGKGLNTEAFF	TGTGCCATCAGTGGGGGACAGGGGAAGGGGCTGAACACTGAAGCTTTCTTT
TRBV6-5	many	.	TRBJ2-1	CASGQGLNEQFF	TGTGCCAGCGGCCAGGGGCTGAATGAGCAGTTCTTC
TRBV12-3/TRBV12-4	many	.	TRBJ1-2	CASSLQGIYGYTF	TGTGCCAGCAGTTTACAGGGAATCTATGGCTACACCTTC
TRBV7-9	few	.	TRBJ1-2	CASSLVQSSGYTF	TGTGCCAGCAGCTTAGTTCAGAGTTCTGGCTACACCTTC
TRBV4-3	few	.	TRBJ1-1	CASSQDWGAWTEAFF	TGCGCCAGCAGCCAAGATTGGGGGGCGTGGACTGAAGCTTTCTTT
TRBV5-1	.	.	TRBJ2-6	CASSLDRTRYSGANVLTF	TGCGCCAGCAGCTTGGATCGGACAAGATACTCTGGGGCCAACGTCCTGACTTTC
TRBV18	.	.	TRBJ2-7	CASSHGGYSYEQYF	TGTGCCAGCTCACACGGGGGCTACTCCTACGAGCAGTACTTC
TRBV5-1	.	.	TRBJ2-5	CASSLQGQSQETQYF	TGCGCCAGCAGCTTGCAGGGGCAATCCCAAGAGACCCAGTACTTC
TRBV3-1	few	.	TRBJ2-4	CASSPTLGAARGVKNIQYF	TGTGCCAGCAGCCCCACATTGGGAGCCGCCCGAGGGGTCAAAAACATTCAGTACTTC
TRBV4-1	few	.	TRBJ1-4	CASSQVLGPTPNEKLFF	TGCGCCAGCAGCCAAGTTCTAGGTCCCACGCCTAATGAAAAACTGTTTTTT
TRBV4-1	.	.	TRBJ2-1	CASSQAGPWSNEQFF	TGCGCCAGCAGCCAAGCAGGTCCGTGGTCAAATGAGCAGTTCTTC
TRBV5-1	many	.	TRBJ2-3	CASSLAQSTDTQYF	TGCGCCAGCAGCTTGGCACAGTCCACAGATACGCAGTATTTT
TRBV15	many	.	TRBJ1-4	CATSRDEKGKVKLFF	TGTGCCACCAGCAGAGATGAGAAGGGGAAGGTAAAACTGTTTTTT
TRBV20-1	many	.	TRBJ1-6	CSARDPRHRTYNSPLHF	TGCAGTGCTAGAGATCCAAGACACAGGACCTATAATTCACCCCTCCACTTT
TRBV18	many	.	TRBJ2-1	CASSQEVSYNEQFF	TGTGCCAGCTCACAGGAAGTCTCCTACAATGAGCAGTTCTTC
TRBV12-3/TRBV12-4	.	TRBD1	TRBJ1-2	CASSSGQGVGYTF	TGTGCCAGCAGTTCAGGACAGGGGGTAGGCTACACCTTC
TRBV6-1	.	.	TRBJ2-3	CASSVGSDTQSF	TGTGCCAGCAGTGTAGGGTCAGATACGCAGTCTTTT
TRBV27	many	.	TRBJ2-7	CASSPTWYRTYEQYF	TGTGCCAGCAGTCCGACTTGGTACAGGACCTACGAGCAGTACTTC
TRBV5-4	few	.	TRBJ2-1	CASSLDPGAEQFF	TGTGCCAGCAGCTTGGATCCGGGGGCTGAGCAGTTCTTC
TRBV5-6	many	TRBD1	TRBJ1-1	CASSSVKQGEKNTEAFF	TGTGCCAGCAGCTCAGTTAAACAGGGGGAAAAGAACACTGAAGCTTTCTTT
TRBV7-2	.	.	TRBJ1-1	CASSFPRRNTEAFF	TGTGCCAGCAGCTTCCCACGTCGGAACACTGAAGCTTTCTTT
TRBV12-3/TRBV12-4	few	.	TRBJ2-5	CASSSRGLFQETQYF	TGTGCCAGCAGTTCGAGAGGCCTTTTCCAAGAGACCCAGTACTTC
TRBV4-3	many	.	TRBJ2-3	CASSQDLAHGTDTQYF	TGCGCCAGCAGCCAGGATTTAGCGCATGGCACAGATACGCAGTATTTT
TRBV27	.	TRBD1	TRBJ1-5	CASSSLGQAQPQHF	TGTGCCAGCAGTTCTCTGGGACAGGCCCAGCCCCAGCATTTT
TRBV10-3	.	.	TRBJ1-6	CAISEVGENSPLHF	TGTGCCATCAGTGAGGTCGGGGAGAATTCACCCCTCCACTTT
TRBV12-3/TRBV12-4	many	.	TRBJ1-3	CASSSTGNTIYF	TGTGCCAGCAGCTCCACTGGAAACACCATATATTTT
TRBV7-2	many	.	TRBJ1-5	CASSFTGPNQPQHF	TGTGCCAGCAGCTTTACAGGGCCTAATCAGCCCCAGCATTTT
TRBV5-1	many	TRBD2	TRBJ2-5	CASSLERTSGGTQYF	TGCGCCAGCAGCTTGGAGCGGACTAGCGGAGGGACCCAGTACTTC
TRBV20-1	.	TRBD2	TRBJ2-5	CSARRGVPQETQYF	TGCAGTGCTAGGCGGGGGGTGCCCCAAGAGACCCAGTACTTC
TRBV7-9	.	.	TRBJ2-7	CASSTDAHEQYF	TGTGCCAGCAGCACAGACGCGCACGAGCAGTACTTC